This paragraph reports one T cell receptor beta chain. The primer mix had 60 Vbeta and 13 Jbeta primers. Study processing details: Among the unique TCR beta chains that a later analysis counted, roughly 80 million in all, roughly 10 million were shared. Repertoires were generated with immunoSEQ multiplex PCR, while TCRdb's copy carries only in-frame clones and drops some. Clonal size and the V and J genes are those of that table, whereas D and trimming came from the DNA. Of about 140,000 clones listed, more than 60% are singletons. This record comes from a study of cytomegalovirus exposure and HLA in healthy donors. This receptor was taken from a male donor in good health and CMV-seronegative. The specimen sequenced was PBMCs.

CDR3 sequence reads: CASSQDLGDRGRSGYTF. As DNA, the CDR3 is TGTGCCAGCAGCCAAGATCTCGGGGACAGGGGGCGCTCCGGCTACACCTTC. This rearrangement joins TRBV14 to TRBJ1-2; 12 positions match TRBD1. With 0 bases clipped from V and 8 bases from J, the junction kept 10 bases outside the gene matches. The germline CDR1 and CDR2 sequences are SGHDN and FVKESK. The CDR3 length is 17 residues.